One sample yielded the 18 T cell receptor beta chains listed below, sequenced in a study of post-analysis software for immune sequencing data. Study observations and caveats: Included in a set of a handful of TRBV segments more frequent in patients than controls were TRBV5-6, TRBV5-1 and TRBV20-1.

cDNA libraries for TCR beta contained unique molecular identifiers. TCRdb recomputed calls from the PCR reads with MiXCR, one row per CDR3 protein. The sample lists about 770,000 distinct CDR3 sequences; around 46% were seen once. The antigens these receptors bind are not known. The specimen was blood. Receptors originate from a girl under 18 with multiple sclerosis.

The chain recombines TRBV18 with TRBJ2-1; 10 nucleotides agree with TRBD2. Losses at the gene ends were 5 bases for V and 6 bases for J; bases not matched to a gene: 7. The germline V gene encodes CDR1 KGHSH and CDR2 LQKENI. This CDR3 is built from 15 residues. CDR3 bases: TGTGCCAGCTCAACCCTAGCGGGAGTAGGCAATGAGCAGTTCTTC. It yields the protein CASSTLAGVGNEQFF.

The V call is TRBV28, the J call TRBJ2-3; the match to TRBD1 covers 7 bases. Germline CDR1 reads MDHEN; CDR2 reads SYDVKM. The length of the CDR3 is 14 residues. The trim removed 10 bases at V and 6 bases at J, leaving 13 bases unmatched. CDR3 loop: CANSLQGVRDTQYF. CDR3 nucleotide sequence: TGTGCCAACAGCCTTCAGGGGGTTAGGGATACGCAGTATTTT.

CDR3 in amino acids: CASSRGEAGHRDTQYF. DNA of the CDR3: TGCGCCAGCAGTAGGGGAGAAGCGGGCCACCGGGATACGCAGTATTTT. The chain links TRBV5-1 to TRBJ2-3; D may be TRBD2 (6 bases). Germline V gene sequence: CDR1 SGHRS, CDR2 YFSETQ. CDR3 length: 16 residues. V gave up 5 bases and J gave up 6 bases, with 22 bases separating them. The complete variable domain, with remaining parts taken from reference TRBV5-1 and TRBJ2-3, reads KAGVTQTPRYLIKTRGQQVTLSCSPISGHRSVSWYQQTPGQGLQFLFEYFSETQRNKGNFPGRFSGRQFSNSRSEMNVSTLELGDSALYLCASSRGEAGHRDTQYFGPGTRLTVL.

V usage is TRBV12-5 and J usage is TRBJ2-1; D is ambiguous. This CDR3 comprises 15 residues. V was pared by 6 bases and J by 8 bases, with 20 bases between. Germline lookup yields CDR1 LGHNT and CDR2 FRNRAP. The CDR3 spells CASGSRNWPPDEQFF. The CDR3 coding sequence is TGTGCTAGTGGCTCACGGAACTGGCCCCCCGATGAGCAGTTCTTC. The entire variable domain, with the rest obtained from reference TRBV12-5 and TRBJ2-1, is as follows: DARVTQTPRHKVTEMGQEVTMRCQPILGHNTVFWYRQTMMQGLELLAYFRNRAPLDDSGMPKDRFSAEMPDATLATLKIQPSEPRDSAVYFCASGSRNWPPDEQFFGPGTRLTVL.

The chain recombines TRBV4-1 with TRBJ1-5; D is perhaps TRBD1 (6 bases). In germline, CDR1 is MGHRA, CDR2 YSYEKL. CDR3 length: 16 residues. Trimming took 0 bases from V and 7 from J, leaving 16 bases between them. CDR3 in DNA: TGCGCCAGCAGCCAAGATTCGGGGGCAGGGGCCCAGCCCCAGCATTTT. It translates to CASSQDSGAGAQPQHF.

This clonotype was detected ten times or more. The CDR3 region has the DNA TGTGCCAGCAGCTTAGGGCTAGCTGAGACCCAGTACTTC. The encoded protein is CASSLGLAETQYF. This chain links TRBV7-2 with TRBJ2-5; TRBD2 might be the D (5 bases). V was clipped by 1 base and J by 5 bases, with 8 bases between them. The germline CDR1 and CDR2 sequences are SGHTA and FQGNSA. The CDR3 length is 13 residues. Variable domain in full (rest from reference TRBV7-2 and TRBJ2-5): GAGVSQSPSNKVTEKGKDVELRCDPISGHTALYWYRQSLGQGLEFLIYFQGNSAPDKSGLPSDRFSAERTGGSVSTLTIQRTQQEDSAVYLCASSLGLAETQYFGPGTRLLVL.

V gene TRBV5-1 combines with J gene TRBJ2-2; 7 nucleotides line up with TRBD1. The trim removed 0 bases at V and 0 bases at J, leaving 2 bases unmatched. Germline V gene data show CDR1 as SGHRS and CDR2 as YFSETQ. This CDR3 spans 16 amino acids. Here the CDR3 reads CASSLEGQPNTGELFF. CDR3 DNA sequence: TGCGCCAGCAGCTTGGAGGGACAGCCGAACACCGGGGAGCTGTTTTTT.

The table lists this clonotype with a few counts. V and J are TRBV6-1 and TRBJ2-3; no clear D. Germline V gives CDR1 MNHNS, CDR2 SASEGT. The CDR3 totals 14 residues. The V end lost 4 bases, the J end lost 0 bases, and 8 bases lay between the germline ends. CDR3 sequence: CASSVLTSTDTQYF. CDR3 bases: TGTGCCAGCAGTGTCCTTACCAGCACAGATACGCAGTATTTT.

The rearrangement uses TRBV4-1 and TRBJ2-5; 7 nucleotides line up with TRBD1. V dropped 1 base and J dropped 3; count of bases not matched to a gene: 8. Germline loops: CDR1 MGHRA, CDR2 YSYEKL. The CDR3 consists of 16 residues. The CDR3 reads CASSQVQGQTEETQYF. The CDR3, as DNA: TGCGCCAGCAGCCAAGTCCAGGGACAGACAGAAGAGACCCAGTACTTC.

This chain links TRBV6-2 or TRBV6-3 with TRBJ2-7; D not certain. The CDR3 extends over 14 amino acids. Trimming took off 0 bases at V and 2 bases at J, with 8 bases between the two ends. Per germline, CDR1 MNHEY and CDR2 SVGEGT. This chain's CDR3 is CASSYSPDAYEQYF. The CDR3 bases are TGTGCCAGCAGTTACTCCCCAGACGCCTACGAGCAGTACTTC.

This clonotype was seen a few times. V is TRBV7-2 and J is TRBJ2-2; TRBD2 matches 8 bases. The CDR3 runs to 16 residues. V was pared by 2 bases and J by 4 bases, with 6 bases of the junction left unmatched. Germline assignment: CDR1 SGHTA and CDR2 FQGNSA. The CDR3 loop is CASSLRGGRSTGELFF. CDR3 nucleotides: TGTGCCAGCAGCTTACGGGGGGGGAGGAGCACCGGGGAGCTGTTTTTT.

V gene TRBV20-1 combines with J gene TRBJ2-4; D is perhaps TRBD1 (6 bases). The J call may be wrong; the DNA end is better matched by TRBJ2-5. CDR1 and CDR2 (germline): DFQATT, SNEGSKA (reference sequence). There are 14 residues in the CDR3. In DNA, the CDR3 is TGCAGTGCCGACCGCACAGGGCGCCAAGAGACCCAGTACTTC. The encoded protein is CSADRTGRQETQYF.

The chain links TRBV7-2 to TRBJ2-7; 8 nucleotides line up with TRBD1. The J call may be wrong; the DNA end is better matched by TRBJ2-1. Germline V gives CDR1 SGHTA, CDR2 FQGNSA. This CDR3 comprises 15 residues. The CDR3: CASSPQGQGAREQFF. The CDR3 DNA is TGTGCCAGCAGCCCGCAGGGGCAGGGGGCGCGCGAGCAGTTCTTC.

In DNA, the CDR3 is TGTGCCAGCAGTGGGGACAGGGACCCCTACGAGCAGTACTTC. It encodes CASSGDRDPYEQYF. The rearrangement uses TRBV6-1 and TRBJ2-4, with 9 bases aligning to TRBD1. The J call may be faulty, since TRBJ2-7 better matches the DNA end. CDR1 is MNHNS, CDR2 SASEGT, per germline. CDR3 length: 14 amino acids.

The CDR3 is CATSTYRGEGPQHF. The CDR3 region has the DNA TGTGCCACCAGCACCTACAGGGGGGAAGGTCCCCAGCATTTT. This chain connects TRBV15 to TRBJ1-5; 8 bases align to TRBD1. J gave up 10 bases and V 4 bases, and 9 bases lay outside the gene matches. Germline-derived CDR1 and CDR2 are LNHNV and YYDKDF (reference sequence). The CDR3 sequence is 14 residues long.

The chain has TRBV28 and TRBJ1-1; TRBD1 matches at 7 bases. Germline CDR1 and CDR2: MDHEN and SYDVKM. CDR3 length: 19 residues. V trimming: 8 bases; J trimming: 3 bases; junction bases outside the gene matches: 24. CDR3 nucleotides: TGTGCCAGCGGTTCCCGTTTACTATCCCAGGGGGTACAGGACACTGAAGCTTTCTTT. It specifies CASGSRLLSQGVQDTEAFF.

V is TRBV21-1 and J is TRBJ1-3; TRBD1 is the table's D call, not checked against the DNA. TRBV21-1 is designated a pseudogene. This CDR3 contains 15 residues. Here the CDR3 DNA reads TGTGCCAGCAGCCCCCCCCTGCTTGCTGGAAACACCATATATTTT. Its protein is CASSPPLLAGNTIYF.

This clonotype turned up a few times. The CDR3 region is CASSLDLVVDEQFF. CDR3 nucleotide sequence: TGCGCCAGCAGCTTGGATCTAGTTGTTGATGAGCAGTTCTTC. The chain recombines TRBV5-1 with TRBJ2-1; no definite D call. There are 14 residues in the CDR3. V shed 0 bases and J shed 8 bases, with 12 bases lying between them. Germline CDR1 is SGHRS and CDR2 is YFSETQ.